The entry below describes one TCR beta chain. Its antigen is not identified. TCRdb reprocessed the RT-PCR reads via MiXCR and lists one record per CDR3 protein. The profile shows 14,000 or so distinct CDR3 sequences, roughly 83% of them singletons. This entry is derived from a study of yellow fever vaccine responses in identical twins. This CDR3 comprises 13 residues. CDR1 and CDR2 (germline): WNHNN, SYGVQD (reference sequence). Trimming took 3 bases from V and 6 from J, leaving 9 bases between them. Broader study findings: Reportedly, twins' vaccine T cell responses looked partly convergent and partly personalized.

The chain uses TRBV10-1 and TRBJ2-1, with D hard to call. Here the sequenced sample was T cells from blood (PBMCs), unsorted or a sorted subset (not recorded which), taken before or after yellow fever vaccination (not recorded which). The receptor was isolated from a woman younger than 30 who received the yellow fever vaccine. This CDR3 reads CASSEVSINEQFF. For the CDR3, the DNA is TGCGCCAGCAGTGAAGTCAGCATCAATGAGCAGTTCTTC.